The clone carrying this T cell receptor (beta chain) has a handful of counts. This sample stems from a study of shared clonotypes between healthy human individuals. Every subset's genomic DNA went evenly onto several immunoSEQ plates. Data came from immunoSEQ multiplex PCR; TCRdb stores just in-frame clones and leaves some out. In the table there are roughly 2,300,000 clones, approximately 90% of which are singletons. The sequencing sample was made of naive CD4+ T cells from PBMCs. Subset defined: CD45RA+ positively selected. The receptor's source is a man aged 18-30 years in good health. Some clones in this sample may be carry-over from other donors' samples.

The chain's CDR3 is CASSLEAGGFNQPQHF. The CDR3 coding sequence is TGTGCCAGCAGCTTAGAAGCAGGGGGGTTCAATCAGCCCCAGCATTTT. V gene TRBV7-9 combines with J gene TRBJ1-5; the match to TRBD1 covers 7 bases. The germline CDR1 and CDR2 sequences are SEHNR and FQNEAQ (reference sequence). The CDR3 length is 16 residues. Losses at the gene ends were 1 base for V and 3 bases for J; bases not matched to a gene: 6.